This TCR beta chain was profiled in a study of blood T cells in healthy people across ages. Germline CDR1 MNHNS, CDR2 SASEGT. This CDR3 is 14 amino acids long. V lost 7 bases to trimming and J lost 0 bases, with 13 bases between them. Peripheral blood was drawn, ten milliliters per donor. As to this clonotype: Its antigen is currently unknown.

The authors ran a second PCR of roughly 6 to 12 cycles using a sample-barcoded 5' primer and a J-beta primer mix. Each TCR beta cDNA got a 12-nucleotide random molecular identifier. A single record per CDR3 protein comes from TCRdb applying MiXCR to the 5' RACE reads. The sample shows about 1.6 million distinct CDR3 sequences, around 36% of them seen only once. Study findings and constraints: Estimated diversity across one million T cells was deemed an underestimate.

The TCR comes from a woman aged 25 to 39 in good health. The chain carries TRBV6-1 and TRBJ2-7; maybe TRBD1 (5 bases). The sequenced sample consisted of blood. CDR3: CASKETDISYEQYF. The CDR3, as DNA: TGTGCCAGCAAAGAGACAGACATCTCCTACGAGCAGTACTTC.